This is a list of T cell receptor beta chains from one sample in a study of cytomegalovirus exposure and HLA in healthy donors. Produced via immunoSEQ multiplex PCR; TCRdb's table is partial and in-frame only. The sample includes approximately 150,000 clones, 70% to 90% of them seen just once. Material for sequencing was PBMCs. The receptors shown here come from a woman aged 25-40 years in good health and CMV-seronegative. CDR3s include the opening cysteine and the closing phenylalanine or tryptophan. A D gene is named only where the DNA matches it firmly.

j_gene,v_gene,d_gene,CDR3aa
TRBJ2-3,TRBV6-1,TRBD2,CASSEAWGGLAGGRTDTQYF
TRBJ2-3,TRBV7-9,.,CASSLARGLASTDTQYF
TRBJ2-7,TRBV29-1,TRBD2,CSPHKLAGGPSYEQYF
TRBJ2-1,TRBV27,TRBD2,CASIRREGGYNEQFF
TRBJ2-7,TRBV5-6,.,CASSLRGGTYEQYF
TRBJ2-3,TRBV14,TRBD2,CASSLSFLAGTSSDTQYF
TRBJ2-7,TRBV2,.,CASSVQGRQGQYF
TRBJ2-1,TRBV7-2,.,CASSFSLEQFF
TRBJ2-5,TRBV14,.,CASSLENAEETQYF
TRBJ2-7,TRBV28,.,CASSPDRDSATYEQYF
TRBJ2-1,TRBV2,TRBD2,CASSARLAGGFYNEQFF
TRBJ2-1,TRBV4-2,.,CASSQVQRVTYNEQFF
TRBJ2-2,TRBV9,.,CASSVGRGWDTGELFF
TRBJ2-5,TRBV5-6,.,CASSLLGGRRETQYF
TRBJ1-2,TRBV25-1,TRBD1,CASSPLGTGKIGEGYTF
TRBJ2-1,TRBV9,TRBD2,CASSVGGSGGMVNEQFF
TRBJ1-5,TRBV18,.,CASSPGAQSNQPQHF
TRBJ2-7,TRBV6-1,.,CASSDEMGSGYEQYF
TRBJ2-3,TRBV6-5,TRBD1,CASSLTGGTDTQYF
TRBJ2-1,TRBV19,TRBD2,CASTRPGLAGPRFNEQFF
TRBJ2-3,TRBV19,.,CASSTGGGRVGDTQYF
.,TRBV5-1,.,CASSRSQVAAYEQYF
TRBJ1-5,TRBV5-6,.,CASSLAGSASNQPQHF
TRBJ1-1,TRBV5-5,.,CASSVYRLGTEAFF
TRBJ2-2,TRBV9,TRBD1,CASSVEWDRARGELFF
TRBJ2-1,TRBV7-2,.,CASSFDNEQFF
TRBJ2-7,TRBV30,.,CAWAGTNKVQYF
TRBJ1-2,TRBV10-2,.,CASSEYPDSTYGYTF
.,TRBV4-1,TRBD1,CASSQGGQGAYEQYF
TRBJ2-7,TRBV27,TRBD2,CASGRTSGAYEQYF
TRBJ1-3,TRBV9,TRBD1,CASSSPLQGSSGNTIYF
TRBJ2-7,TRBV19,.,CASSRPQATGEQYF
TRBJ1-5,TRBV19,.,CASTPGTTSNQPQHF
TRBJ2-5,TRBV5-4,TRBD1,CASRAGTEETQYF
TRBJ2-5,TRBV7-2,TRBD2,CASRSGTIPGETQYF
TRBJ2-1,TRBV11-3,TRBD1,CASSLVSGQVNEQFF
TRBJ2-3,TRBV10-3,.,CAISDGYSTDTQYF
TRBJ1-5,TRBV6-1,.,CASSERTGKGQPQHF
TRBJ2-1,TRBV18,.,CASSPPFGVGEQFF
TRBJ1-4,TRBV4-3,TRBD1,CASSRNDREWDEKLFF
TRBJ1-1,TRBV9,.,CASSATSFTMNTEAFF
TRBJ2-3,TRBV5-8,.,CASSLGQTSTDTQYF
TRBJ2-3,TRBV6-4,.,CASSQASSTDTQYF
TRBJ2-5,TRBV2,TRBD2,CASTGIAGVETQYF
TRBJ2-5,TRBV28,.,CASSLSTTQETQYF